Described below is a single T cell receptor (beta chain) sequence and its context. This clone showed up many times. What this receptor recognizes is not known. Base qualities were left out, and no much larger clone turns up one base away. Each donor gave one peripheral blood draw, around 100 mL on average, collected into heparinised tubes. Naive, central memory, regulatory and stem cell-like memory CD4+ T cells were sorted on a BD FACSAria II using a panel including CD45RO, CCR7, CD25, CD127, CD95 and CD27. All sorted populations exceeded 95% purity. PBMCs were isolated immediately by Lymphoprep density gradient centrifugation and stained directly without culture. So that batch effects would be minimized, each experiment stained and sorted samples in pairs, pairing one healthy donor with one patient. The CDR3 runs 17 residues from the cysteine to the phenylalanine. Only the CDR3 portion is preserved as DNA: 51 bases, with reading frame beginning at the first base. From a lookup of the germline V gene (reference sequence), CDR1 and CDR2 are SGHNT and YYREEE. V is pruned by 6 bases and J by 7 bases, leaving 17 bases of the junction without a gene match.

The data belong to a study of beta chain features in type 1 diabetes (dated by TCRdb to the late 2010s). A note on the overall study: Mean age, gender distribution, total cell number and subset yield did not differ between patients and healthy donors. A total of approximately 99,000,000 sorted cells were examined across all samples, and RNA yield correlated strongly with the number of cells per subset. The study compared TCRB repertoires of sorted circulating CD4+ T cell subsets between recently diagnosed type 1 diabetes patients and matched healthy donors. Regulatory and stem cell-like memory subsets were isolated from only 8 patients and about 8 healthy donors, whereas naive and central memory subsets came from all 28 donors. General study outcomes and caveats: At VDJ recombination sites, patients with type 1 diabetes made fewer insertions and deleted more nucleotides, a pattern implying thymic rearrangement abnormalities. Naive, central memory and regulatory TCRB repertoires appeared more similar among patients than among healthy donors. Because cDNA rather than genomic DNA was sequenced, highly expressing activated cells could have been over-represented, although no difference in activation and CD3 levels was found between groups. PCR might favor shorter templates, but patient and control samples were amplified and corrected together, so any skew would affect both groups equally. Because small numbers of individuals were included in the HLA sub-analyses, any influence of HLA type on TCRB rearrangement was left unresolved. In all four CD4+ subsets, TCRB CDR3 length was moderately but significantly shorter in type 1 diabetes patients.

The High Capacity cDNA Reverse Transcription Kit was used to reverse transcribe all of the isolated RNA, meaning that expressed TCRB transcripts were what got sequenced. Naive, central memory and regulatory T cell samples underwent deep immunoSEQ sequencing, averaging around 3.7 million total reads per sample. Sorted cells were lysed in RLT buffer and RNA was extracted with DNase-treated RNeasy Micro or Mini kits, depending on cell number. Each cell subset was processed separately to prevent cross-contamination, with patient and healthy donor samples processed together. The immunoSEQ multiplex PCR was used to amplify TCRB sequences from cDNA, generating 87-bp fragments that spanned the CDR3 region. Sequencing of the amplicons was performed on the Illumina HiSeq platform. In the paper's pipeline: Synthetic template baselines were used to correct PCR bias computationally, reads within Hamming distance 2 were collapsed, and singletons that could not be merged were discarded. Reads were aligned to IMGT to assign V, D and J genes, CDR3 length, and insertions or deletions at six rearrangement sites. Within each subset, clonotype counts were normalized to the number of sorted cells before true diversity and Gini coefficients were calculated with the tcR R package. Repertoire sharing was quantified using the overlap coefficient calculated on TCRB nucleotide sequences. Drawn from immuneACCESS, this table holds only the in-frame rearrangements with V and J called that TCRdb kept. Clones are partly lost; checked studies trace under half to an unresolved V gene and leave the rest unexplained. That table gives V, J and clone size, and the DNA gave D and trimming. The sample contains about 140,000 clones, 6.9% of them found a single time. 1.3% to 1.5% of the sample lies in the top ten.

Specimen: central memory CD4+ T cells from blood. The TCR originated in a woman aged 30 to 39 in good health. This receptor chain uses TRBV5-4 and TRBJ2-1, and 9 junctional nucleotides match TRBD2. The CDR3 reads as follows: CASTSPAAGGPGNEQFF. The DNA sequence follows: TGTGCCAGCACCTCTCCCGCGGCGGGAGGGCCGGGGAATGAGCAGTTCTTC.